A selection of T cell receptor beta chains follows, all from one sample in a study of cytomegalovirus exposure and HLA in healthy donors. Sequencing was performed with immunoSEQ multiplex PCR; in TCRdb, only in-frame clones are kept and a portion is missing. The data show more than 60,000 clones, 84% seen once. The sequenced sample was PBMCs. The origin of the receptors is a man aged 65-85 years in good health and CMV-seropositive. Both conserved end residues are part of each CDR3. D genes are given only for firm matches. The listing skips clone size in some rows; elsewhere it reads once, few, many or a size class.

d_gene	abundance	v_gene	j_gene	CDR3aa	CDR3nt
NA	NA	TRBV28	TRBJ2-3	CASTKGGPRGYTDTQYF	TGTGCCAGCACAAAGGGGGGGCCTCGGGGGTACACAGATACGCAGTATTTT
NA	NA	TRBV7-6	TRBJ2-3	CASSPGAVNTDTQYF	TGTGCCAGCAGCCCTGGGGCCGTGAACACAGATACGCAGTATTTT
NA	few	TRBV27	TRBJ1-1	CASSLRGSHTEAFF	TGTGCCAGCAGTTTACGGGGGTCCCATACTGAAGCTTTCTTT
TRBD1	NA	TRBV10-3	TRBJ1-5	CATCGTVSNQPQHF	TGTGCCACCTGTGGGACAGTTAGCAATCAGCCCCAGCATTTT
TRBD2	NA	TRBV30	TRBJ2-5	CAWHRGTSGRQETQYF	TGTGCCTGGCACAGGGGGACTAGCGGGCGCCAAGAGACCCAGTACTTC
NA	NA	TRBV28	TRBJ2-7	CASSQRSPPYEQYF	TGTGCCAGCAGCCAGCGGAGCCCCCCCTACGAGCAGTACTTC
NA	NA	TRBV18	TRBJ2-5	CASSEVEETQYF	TGTGCCAGCTCAGAGGTGGAGGAGACCCAGTACTTC
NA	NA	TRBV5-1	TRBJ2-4	CASRRTYEGKNIQYF	TGCGCCAGCAGACGGACATATGAAGGCAAAAACATTCAGTACTTC
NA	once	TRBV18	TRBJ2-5	CASSPRRGGSQETQYF	TGTGCCAGCTCACCACGGAGGGGAGGATCCCAAGAGACCCAGTACTTC
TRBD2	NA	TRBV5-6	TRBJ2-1	CASSPAGTSEQFF	TGTGCCAGCAGCCCAGCCGGGACTAGTGAGCAGTTCTTC
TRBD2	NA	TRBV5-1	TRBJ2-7	CASSPRGTSGGAEQYF	TGCGCCAGCAGTCCTCGGGGGACTAGCGGTGGGGCCGAGCAGTACTTC
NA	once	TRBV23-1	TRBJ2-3	CASSQSVPGADTQYF	TGCGCCAGCAGTCAATCAGTCCCGGGTGCAGATACGCAGTATTTT
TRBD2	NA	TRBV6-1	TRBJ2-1	CASRTSGGANEQFF	TGTGCCAGCAGAACTAGCGGGGGGGCCAATGAGCAGTTCTTC
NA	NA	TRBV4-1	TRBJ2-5	CASRRSGQETQYF	TGCGCCAGCAGGAGAAGCGGCCAAGAGACCCAGTACTTC
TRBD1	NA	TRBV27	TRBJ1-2	CASRHPGQGYTF	TGTGCCAGCAGACATCCGGGACAGGGCTACACCTTC
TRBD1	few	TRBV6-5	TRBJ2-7	CASSYADRGYEQYF	TGTGCCAGCAGTTACGCCGACAGGGGCTACGAGCAGTACTTC
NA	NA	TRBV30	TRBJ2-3	CAWKLGFTDTQYF	TGTGCCTGGAAGCTAGGTTTCACAGATACGCAGTATTTT
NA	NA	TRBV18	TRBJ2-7	CASSPPVHYEQYF	TGTGCCAGCTCCCCCCCGGTCCACTACGAGCAGTACTTT
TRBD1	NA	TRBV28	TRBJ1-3	CASTPGGTGNTIYF	TGTGCCAGCACCCCAGGGGGCACTGGAAACACCATATATTTT
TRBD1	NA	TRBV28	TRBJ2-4	CASRAGGSKNIQYF	TGTGCCAGCAGGGCAGGGGGTTCCAAAAACATTCAGTACTTC
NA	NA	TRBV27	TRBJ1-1	CASSRRLTNTEAFF	TGTGCCAGCAGCCGGAGACTGACGAACACTGAAGCTTTCTTT
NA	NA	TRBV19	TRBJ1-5	CASSMNRAGYQPQHF	TGTGCCAGTAGTATGAACAGGGCAGGATATCAGCCCCAGCATTTT
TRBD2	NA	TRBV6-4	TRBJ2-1	CASSEGTSVNNEQFF	TGTGCCAGCAGTGAAGGGACTAGCGTTAACAATGAGCAGTTCTTC
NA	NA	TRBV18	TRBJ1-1	CASSPLRGWTEAFF	TGTGCCAGCTCACCACTAAGGGGTTGGACTGAAGCTTTCTTT
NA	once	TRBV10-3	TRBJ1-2	CAISEQYGYTF	TGTGCCATCAGTGAGCAGTATGGCTACACCTTC
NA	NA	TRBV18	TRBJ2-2	CASSPPGVNTGELFF	TGTGCCAGCTCACCACCAGGAGTGAACACCGGGGAGCTGTTTTTT
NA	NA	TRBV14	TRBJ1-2	CASSQTGFGYTF	TGTGCCAGCAGCCAAACAGGGTTCGGCTACACCTTC
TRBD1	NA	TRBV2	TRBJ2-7	CASSEVGTGNYEQYF	TGTGCCAGCAGTGAAGTGGGGACAGGGAACTACGAGCAGTACTTC
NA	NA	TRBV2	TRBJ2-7	CASSDNPPGQLNYEQCF	TGTGCCAGCAGTGATAATCCACCGGGACAACTGAACTACGAGCAGTGCTTC
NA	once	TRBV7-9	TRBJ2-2	CASSSLDTGELFF	TGTGCCAGCAGCTCCCTTGACACCGGGGAGCTGTTTTTT
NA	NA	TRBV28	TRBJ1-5	CASSLLLYSNQPQHF	TGTGCCAGCAGTTTACTATTATATAGCAATCAGCCCCAGCATTTT
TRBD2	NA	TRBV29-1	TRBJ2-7	CSVEEASGSPYSYEQYF	TGCAGCGTTGAAGAAGCTAGCGGGAGTCCCTACTCCTACGAGCAGTACTTC
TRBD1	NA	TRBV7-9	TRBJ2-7	CASSGQGPPYEQYF	TGTGCCAGCAGCGGACAGGGACCCCCCTACGAGCAGTACTTC
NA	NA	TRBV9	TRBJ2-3	CASSVHSRTDTQYF	TGTGCCAGCAGCGTTCACAGCCGCACAGATACGCAGTATTTT
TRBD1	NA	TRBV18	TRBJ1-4	CASSPPTGNEKLFF	TGTGCCAGCTCACCACCGACAGGGAATGAAAAACTGTTTTTT
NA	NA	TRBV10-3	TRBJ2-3	CAISEAGFTDTQYF	TGTGCCATCAGCGAGGCGGGGTTCACAGATACGCAGTATTTT
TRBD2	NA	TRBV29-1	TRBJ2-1	CSVLVGGGGTYNEQFF	TGCAGCGTTCTTGTGGGTGGCGGGGGAACCTACAATGAGCAGTTCTTC
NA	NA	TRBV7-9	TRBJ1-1	CASSLGAGKPTEAFF	TGTGCCAGCAGCTTGGGTGCAGGGAAACCCACTGAAGCTTTCTTT
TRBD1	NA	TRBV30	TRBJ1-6	CAWRGDSGYSPLHF	TGTGCCTGGAGGGGGGACAGTGGGTATTCACCCCTCCACTTT
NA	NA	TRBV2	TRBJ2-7	CASQRGPSHEQYF	TGTGCCAGCCAGAGAGGGCCCAGCCACGAGCAGTACTTC
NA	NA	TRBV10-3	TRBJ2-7	CAISESPGEYEQYF	TGTGCCATCAGTGAGTCGCCGGGGGAGTACGAGCAGTACTTC
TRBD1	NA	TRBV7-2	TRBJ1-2	CASSSGTGTNYGYTF	TGTGCCAGCAGCTCCGGGACAGGGACCAACTATGGCTACACCTTC
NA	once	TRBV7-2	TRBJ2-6	CASSLSVGANVLTF	TGTGCCAGCAGCTTATCGGTTGGGGCCAACGTCCTGACTTTC
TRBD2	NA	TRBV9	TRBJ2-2	CASSVGSGGAVRGELFF	TGTGCCAGCAGCGTAGGTAGCGGGGGGGCCGTTCGCGGGGAGCTGTTTTTT
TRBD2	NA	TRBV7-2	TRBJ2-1	CASSLDPGTSGSIYNEQFF	TGTGCCAGCAGCTTAGATCCCGGGACTAGCGGGAGCATCTACAATGAGCAGTTCTTC
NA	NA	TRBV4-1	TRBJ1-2	CASSQGQNYGYTF	TGCGCCAGCAGCCAAGGGCAGAACTATGGCTACACCTTC
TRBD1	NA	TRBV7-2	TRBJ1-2	CASSLEDRGGYTF	TGTGCCAGCAGCTTAGAGGACAGGGGCGGCTACACCTTC
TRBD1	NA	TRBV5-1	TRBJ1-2	CASSLGGQNYGYTF	TGCGCCAGCAGCTTGGGGGGACAGAACTATGGCTACACCTTC
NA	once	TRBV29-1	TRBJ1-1	CSGTRTSVNTEAFF	TGCAGCGGTACCCGGACATCGGTGAACACTGAAGCTTTCTTT
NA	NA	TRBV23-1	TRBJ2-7	CASSQSRGYEQYF	TGCGCCAGCAGTCAATCGCGGGGCTACGAGCAGTACTTC
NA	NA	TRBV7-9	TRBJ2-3	CASSVTGFVTDTQYF	TGTGCCAGCAGCGTAACAGGGTTTGTGACAGATACGCAGTATTTT
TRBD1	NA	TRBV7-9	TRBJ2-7	CASSLTGGYEQYF	TGTGCCAGCAGCTTAACAGGGGGCTACGAGCAGTACTTC
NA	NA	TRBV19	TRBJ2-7	CATKRAGGSSYEQYF	TGTGCCACTAAAAGGGCTGGAGGCAGCTCCTACGAGCAGTACTTC
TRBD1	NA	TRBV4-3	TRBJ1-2	CASSQDRAANYGYTF	TGCGCCAGCAGCCAGGACAGGGCGGCTAACTATGGCTACACCTTC
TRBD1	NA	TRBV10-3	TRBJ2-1	CAISGPGTGYNEQFF	TGTGCCATCAGTGGCCCCGGGACAGGGTACAATGAGCAGTTCTTC
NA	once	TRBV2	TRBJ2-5	CASSKGQQETQYF	TGTGCCAGCAGTAAAGGACAACAAGAGACCCAGTACTTC
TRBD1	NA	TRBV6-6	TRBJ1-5	CASHGQGNQPQHF	TGTGCCAGCCACGGACAGGGTAATCAGCCCCAGCATTTT
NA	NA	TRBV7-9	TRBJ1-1	CASSHGGRAFNTEAFF	TGTGCCAGCAGTCACGGGGGTCGGGCCTTTAACACTGAAGCTTTCTTT
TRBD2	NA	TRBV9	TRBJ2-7	CASSGGAGTSGGEQYF	TGTGCCAGCAGCGGTGGCGCCGGGACTAGCGGGGGGGAGCAGTACTTC
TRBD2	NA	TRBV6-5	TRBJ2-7	CASSSGLAGEREQYF	TGTGCCAGCAGCTCGGGACTAGCGGGAGAAAGGGAGCAGTACTTC